This TCR beta chain was identified during a study of blood T cell repertoires in COVID-19. Study overall: COVID-19 samples from acute and convalescent phases originated in the United States, Italy and Spain. T cells, B-cell-depleted T cells, or PBMCs provided the cDNA or gDNA that served as material.

This clone was found a few times. Per the authors' pipeline: Reference gene primer amplification gave nucleated cell count estimates. TCRdb keeps only in-frame clones here, not all; method: immunoSEQ multiplex PCR. D and trimming come from the DNA, and the V and J calls and clone size come from that table. Of about 43,000 clones in the sample, about nine tenths were seen once. The CDR3 extends over 14 amino acids. The J segment lost 3 bases and the V segment lost 5 bases, leaving 4 bases of the junction unmatched. CDR1 is MNHNY and CDR2 is SVGAGI in the germline V gene (reference sequence). What was sequenced was peripheral blood. V is TRBV6-6 and J is TRBJ1-5; 7 bases agree with TRBD1. The sequence came from an elderly woman with active COVID-19. CDR3 sequence (DNA): TGTGCCAGCAGTCCGGGACAGCTCAATCAGCCCCAGCATTTT. Amino acids: CASSPGQLNQPQHF.